The 23 T cell receptor beta chains in this list originate from one sample, sequenced in a study of sequential checkpoint blockade in melanoma. Repertoires were generated with immunoSEQ multiplex PCR, while TCRdb's copy carries only in-frame clones and drops some. Here the sample spans about 2,000 clones, 30% being singletons. Treatment described: randomized to nivolumab then ipilimumab (arm A) or the reverse (arm B). The material was tumor tissue (inferred from file names), obtained from a patient given nivolumab and ipilimumab in sequence. These receptors all stem from a human donor with melanoma.

The chain employs TRBV6-7 and TRBJ1-3, with TRBD1 as a possible D gene (5 bases). TRBV6-7 is an ORF, with its function uncertain. The CDR3 length is 16 residues. V was pared by 5 bases and J by 0 bases, with 14 bases between. CDR3: CASSENPDSSGNTIYF. Here the CDR3 DNA reads TGTGCCAGCAGTGAAAACCCCGACAGCTCTGGAAACACCATATATTTT.

By proportion, this clone is large. CDR3 DNA: TGTGCCAGCAGCCAGACAGGGGGGCTGAACACCATATATTTT. Its translation: CASSQTGGLNTIYF. The gene calls are TRBV28 and TRBJ1-3; TRBD1 aligns across 9 bases. The CDR3 runs to 14 residues. The germline gives CDR1 MDHEN, CDR2 SYDVKM. Trimming removed 6 bases from V and 7 bases from J; junction bases left unmatched: 7. Full variable domain (remainder filled in from reference TRBV28 and TRBJ1-3): DVKVTQSSRYLVKRTGEKVFLECVQDMDHENMFWYRQDPGLGLRLIYFSYDVKMKEKGDIPEGYSVSREKKERFSLILESASTNQTSMYLCASSQTGGLNTIYFGEGSWLTVV.

The V call is TRBV12-5, the J call TRBJ2-2, with 8 bases fitting TRBD1. Germline V gene data show CDR1 as LGHNT and CDR2 as FRNRAP. V dropped 3 bases and J dropped 7; count of bases not matched to a gene: 13. The CDR3 extends over 17 amino acids. CDR3 region: CASGFMSAGGLGGELFF. The CDR3 region has the DNA TGTGCTAGTGGTTTTATGTCTGCAGGGGGCTTAGGCGGGGAGCTGTTTTTT.

This clone is labeled medium-sized. The chain uses TRBV11-3 and TRBJ1-2, with D tentatively TRBD1 (5 bases). The V end was cut by 3 bases, the J end by 6 bases, with 17 bases between. The germline CDR1 and CDR2 sequences are SGHNT and YENEEA. This CDR3 has 15 amino acids. CDR3 sequence: CASSLVPGPRHGYTF. CDR3 bases: TGTGCCAGCAGCTTGGTCCCGGGGCCGAGGCATGGCTACACCTTC.

The table lists this clone with a few counts. This rearrangement joins TRBV11-3 to TRBJ2-2, with D possibly TRBD1 on 5 matching bases. The germline V gene has CDR1 SGHNT and CDR2 YENEEA. Trimming cost V 5 bases and J 7 bases, with 14 bases left between them. The CDR3 spans 14 residues. The DNA of the CDR3 is TGTGCCAGCAGCACAACGGGCCAGGGCGGGGAGCTGTTTTTT. Protein sequence: CASSTTGQGGELFF.

The CDR3 DNA sequence: TGTGCCAGCAGTCCGCAGAAAATTGTCAGGGTCTACGAGCAGTACTTC. This codes for CASSPQKIVRVYEQYF. The rearrangement uses TRBV28 and TRBJ2-7, with D possibly being TRBD1 (5 bases). The CDR3 is 16 residues long. The V end lost 5 bases, the J end lost 3 bases, and 20 bases lay between the germline ends. CDR1 and CDR2 from the germline V gene are MDHEN and SYDVKM.

This clone was found a few times. The rearrangement links TRBV6-7 to TRBJ2-1, with 13 bases fitting TRBD2. TRBV6-7 is noted as an ORF with a role that remains uncertain. The CDR3 length is 17 residues. J lost 8 bases, V lost 4 bases, and 11 bases had no gene match. Here the CDR3 reads CASSFGPGTSGIDEQFF. CDR3 DNA: TGTGCCAGCAGTTTCGGACCCGGGACTAGCGGGATCGATGAGCAGTTCTTC.

The genes are TRBV9 and TRBJ2-2; D is unclear. The V end was cut by 0 bases, the J end by 3 bases, with 6 bases between. CDR1 and CDR2 from the germline V gene are SGDLS and YYNGEE. The CDR3 totals 14 residues. The CDR3, as DNA: TGTGCCAGCAGCGTAGCGGAGTACACCGGGGAGCTGTTTTTT. As protein: CASSVAEYTGELFF.

This clone is classed as medium-sized. The chain carries TRBV6-8 and TRBJ2-3; TRBD2 matches at 10 bases. The J segment lost 6 bases and the V segment lost 1 base, leaving 13 bases of the junction unmatched. CDR1 and CDR2 from the germline V gene are MNHGY and SAAAGT. The length of the CDR3 is 18 residues. The CDR3 DNA follows: TGTGCCAGCAGTTACTTCCCGAGCGTAGCGGGGGGTAGGGATACGCAGTATTTT. This translates into CASSYFPSVAGGRDTQYF.

This clone has just a few counts. The chain employs TRBV6-1 and TRBJ1-6, with a weak D call TRBD1 (6 bases). Germline loops: CDR1 MNHNS, CDR2 SASEGT. Trimming took 0 bases from V and 14 from J, leaving 23 bases between them. The length of the CDR3 is 17 residues. CDR3 nucleotides: TGTGCCAGCAGTGAAGCTCCGGACAGTCTGGGGGCCGGGACCCTCCACTTT. Translation: CASSEAPDSLGAGTLHF.

This rearrangement joins TRBV9 to TRBJ1-1; 8 bases align to TRBD1. The CDR3 runs 12 residues. Germline V CDR1 and CDR2: SGDLS, YYNGEE. V lost 4 bases to trimming and J lost 10 bases; unmatched junction nucleotides: 6. The CDR3 loop is CASSLQGDRAFF. CDR3 in DNA: TGTGCCAGCAGCTTACAGGGGGATAGAGCTTTCTTT.

In its sample, this clone is medium-sized. The chain links TRBV7-2 to TRBJ1-1; maybe TRBD1 (5 bases). CDR3 length: 13 residues. The germline V gene has CDR1 SGHTA and CDR2 FQGNSA. Deletions cut 6 bases from V and 1 base from J, with 9 bases between. The CDR3 spells CASRYQGNTEAFF. The CDR3 DNA reads as TGTGCCAGCAGATATCAGGGGAACACTGAAGCTTTCTTT.

This clone has just a few counts. The rearrangement links TRBV11-3 to TRBJ2-5; 8 positions match TRBD2. The V segment lost 1 base and the J segment 4 bases; nucleotides outside the gene matches: 8. From germline, CDR1 is SGHNT and CDR2 YENEEA. The CDR3 consists of 16 residues. The CDR3 coding sequence is TGTGCCAGCAGCTTAGGTGGGACTAGGCTGAGAGAGACCCAGTACTTC. Residues: CASSLGGTRLRETQYF.

The CDR3 DNA reads TGCGCCAGCAGAGCCGGGACAGGGGCCCCGGGCGAGCAGTACTTC. Its protein product is CASRAGTGAPGEQYF. This chain uses TRBV5-1 with TRBJ2-7, with 10 bases lining up with TRBD1. Losses at the gene ends were 5 bases for V and 6 bases for J; bases not matched to a gene: 11. This CDR3 spans 15 amino acids. Germline V lookup: CDR1 SGHRS, CDR2 YFSETQ.

This chain links TRBV11-3 with TRBJ1-1, with D possibly TRBD1 on 5 matching bases. V lost 3 bases and J lost 3, with 17 bases in between. Germline values: CDR1 SGHNT, CDR2 YENEEA. The CDR3 is 16 amino acids. The CDR3 DNA follows: TGTGCCAGCAGCTTGAGGGGAGTTTCTGGGCACACTGAAGCTTTCTTT. Encoded protein: CASSLRGVSGHTEAFF.

This clone ranks as medium-sized (0.01 to 0.1%). The chain employs TRBV18 and TRBJ1-2; D is possibly TRBD1 (6 bases). Germline CDR1 reads KGHSH; CDR2 reads LQKENI. V was clipped by 4 bases and J by 8 bases, with 20 bases between them. The CDR3 spans 15 residues. CDR3 residues: CASSQNGDTLRGYTF. The CDR3, as DNA: TGTGCCAGCTCACAAAACGGGGACACCTTGCGGGGCTACACCTTC.

This rearrangement joins TRBV25-1 to TRBJ2-1; possible D gene TRBD1, 6 bases. The CDR3 is 15 amino acids. The V end was cut by 6 bases, the J end by 0 bases, with 12 bases between. Germline CDR1 is MGHDK and CDR2 is SYGVNS. The CDR3 region has the DNA TGTGCCAGCAGGCCCGGACAGTCCTCCTACAATGAGCAGTTCTTC. Protein product: CASRPGQSSYNEQFF.

The V and J genes are TRBV16 and TRBJ1-2; D remains ambiguous. Germline assignment: CDR1 KGHSY and CDR2 FQNENV. The V and J ends lost 2 bases and 0 bases respectively, with 10 bases between them. The CDR3 is 15 amino acids. CDR3 nucleotide sequence: TGTGCCAGCAGCCAACGCAGTCCCACTAACTATGGCTACACCTTC. Its protein product is CASSQRSPTNYGYTF.

This clone was observed a handful of times. The CDR3 DNA sequence: TGTGCCAGCTCAGTCCCAGCCAGCGCTGAAGCTTTCTTT. This encodes CASSVPASAEAFF. This chain links TRBV6-8 with TRBJ1-1, with D unresolved. V gave up 8 bases and J gave up 6 bases, with 16 bases separating them. There are 13 residues in the CDR3. Germline V gene data show CDR1 as MNHGY and CDR2 as SAAAGT.

This clone was detected a few times. The V call is TRBV28, the J call TRBJ2-3; 7 bases map to TRBD1. The CDR3 has 15 amino acids. V gave up 4 bases and J gave up 5 bases; unmatched junction bases: 9. In germline, CDR1 is MDHEN, CDR2 SYDVKM. CDR3 bases: TGTGCCAGCAGTTGGGACAGTCCGAATTTAGATACGCAGTATTTT. Its protein is CASSWDSPNLDTQYF.

V gene TRBV9 combines with J gene TRBJ1-1; D is ambiguous. The CDR3 runs to 15 residues. V was cut by 2 bases and J by 1 base, with 12 bases left in between. CDR1 and CDR2 from the germline V gene are SGDLS and YYNGEE. CDR3 coding DNA: TGTGCCAGCAGCGTCTCCCCCATCCCGAACACTGAAGCTTTCTTT. Its protein is CASSVSPIPNTEAFF.

This clone is medium-sized in the sample. The chain joins TRBV11-3 to TRBJ1-3, with TRBD1 as a possible D gene (6 bases). The CDR3 contains 15 residues. Germline V gene lookup returns CDR1 SGHNT and CDR2 YENEEA. V lost 2 bases, J lost 3 bases, and 11 bases lay in between. The CDR3 DNA reads TGTGCCAGCAGCTTAAGTGGGGGCGATGGAAACACCATATATTTT. Amino acid sequence: CASSLSGGDGNTIYF.

The V and J genes are TRBV6-8 and TRBJ1-1; D possibly corresponds to TRBD1 (6 bases). The CDR3 extends over 14 amino acids. The germline V gene has CDR1 MNHGY and CDR2 SAAAGT. Trimming shortened V by 2 bases and J by 6 bases, and 13 bases separated the two germline ends. CDR3 DNA sequence: TGTGCCAGCAGTTACGCAGGGGCGGTGGCTGAAGCTTTCTTT. It encodes CASSYAGAVAEAFF.